A single sample gave rise to the 32 T cell receptor beta chains below, sequenced in a study of cytomegalovirus exposure and HLA in healthy donors. With 60 Vbeta and 13 Jbeta primers, the PCR was carried out. Measured with immunoSEQ multiplex PCR; TCRdb has only the in-frame clones, and not every one. The sample holds about 200,000 clones, approximately 70% seen once. The sequenced sample was PBMCs. The receptors were sampled from a man aged 35 to 55 in good health and CMV-seropositive.

This chain joins TRBV7-2 and TRBJ1-2, with 7 positions matching TRBD1. CDR1 and CDR2 (germline): SGHTA, FQGNSA. J lost 2 bases, V lost 1 base, and 4 bases had no gene match. This CDR3 has 15 residues. As DNA, the CDR3 is TGTGCCAGCAGCTTAGGGGCAGGGGGAAACTATGGCTACACCTTC. Amino acid sequence: CASSLGAGGNYGYTF.

CDR3 sequence: CSARERGADNEQFF. DNA of the CDR3: TGCAGCGCCCGAGAGCGGGGGGCGGACAATGAGCAGTTCTTC. The chain couples TRBV29-1 to TRBJ2-1; 9 bases fit TRBD2. Germline CDR1 is SQVTM and CDR2 is ANQGSEA. This CDR3 is built from 14 residues. The V segment lost 7 bases and the J segment 5 bases; nucleotides outside the gene matches: 9.

The chain couples TRBV5-6 to TRBJ2-5; 10 bases match TRBD2. Germline V gene sequence: CDR1 SGHDT, CDR2 YYEEEE. V shed 1 base, J shed 6 bases, and the junction held 9 bases outside the gene matches. This CDR3 is 16 amino acids long. The DNA for the CDR3 is TGTGCCAGCAGCTTGTTTTCTAGCGGGGGACAACAGACCCAGTACTTC. Translation: CASSLFSSGGQQTQYF.

The chain uses TRBV6-5 and TRBJ2-5; 8 bases map to TRBD2. The CDR3 runs 15 residues. V shed 9 bases, J shed 0 bases, and the junction held 9 bases outside the gene matches. CDR1 MNHEY and CDR2 SVGAGI come from the germline V gene. This CDR3 reads CASTLGGGYQETQYF. The CDR3 DNA reads as TGTGCCAGTACCCTCGGGGGGGGGTACCAAGAGACCCAGTACTTC.

V usage is TRBV2 and J usage is TRBJ2-5, with 10 bases aligning to TRBD2. This CDR3 is built from 15 residues. Germline values: CDR1 SNHLY, CDR2 FYNNEI. Trimming removed 6 bases from V and 1 base from J; junction bases left unmatched: 5. The CDR3 region is CASSTGLAVQETQYF. The CDR3 DNA reads as TGTGCCAGCAGCACCGGACTAGCGGTCCAAGAGACCCAGTACTTC.

The rearrangement uses TRBV10-2 and TRBJ1-2; D is uncertain. The CDR3 length is 13 residues. Trimming removed 6 bases from V and 8 bases from J, with 16 bases in between. Germline CDR1 WSHSY, CDR2 SAAADI. The CDR3 region has the DNA TGCGCCAGCAGCCGAGACTCACTCTCGGGCTACACCTTC. It specifies CASSRDSLSGYTF.

The J gene is TRBJ2-1, the V gene TRBV28; D is perhaps TRBD2 (6 bases). The V and J ends lost 8 bases and 0 bases respectively, with 11 bases between them. Germline values: CDR1 MDHEN, CDR2 SYDVKM. The CDR3 loop spans 14 amino acids. The CDR3 loop is CASLRGTSYNEQFF. CDR3 bases: TGTGCCAGCCTTCGGGGGACCTCCTACAATGAGCAGTTCTTC.

The rearrangement joins TRBV10-2 to TRBJ2-2; possibly TRBD2 for D (6 bases). Per germline, CDR1 WSHSY and CDR2 SAAADI. CDR3 length: 14 amino acids. The V end lost 4 bases, the J end lost 6 bases, and 12 bases lay between the germline ends. The chain's CDR3 is CASSGPRDSGELFF. In DNA, the CDR3 is TGCGCCAGCAGTGGCCCAAGGGACTCCGGGGAGCTGTTTTTT.

V and J are TRBV4-1 and TRBJ2-3; tentative D call: TRBD2 (7 bases). Germline V lookup: CDR1 MGHRA, CDR2 YSYEKL. V lost 1 base, J lost 5 bases, and 13 bases lay in between. The CDR3 totals 15 residues. The CDR3, as DNA: TGCGCCAGCAGCCAAGGAGGGGGGGGCGGAGATACGCAGTATTTT. This sequence encodes CASSQGGGGGDTQYF.

The chain has TRBV11-2 and TRBJ2-5, with a weak D call TRBD2 (5 bases). In germline, CDR1 is SGHAT, CDR2 FQNNGV. This CDR3 spans 14 amino acids. V was shortened by 5 bases and J by 4 bases, with 14 bases between the two germline ends. CDR3 sequence (DNA): TGTGCCAGCAGCCCGGGCGGGTGGGGAGAGACCCAGTACTTC. Translated, it gives CASSPGGWGETQYF.

This clone turned up a few times. The rearrangement links TRBV6-5 to TRBJ1-2; 8 bases are a match to TRBD1. V was clipped by 7 bases and J by 4 bases; unmatched bases: 5. Germline assignment: CDR1 MNHEY and CDR2 SVGAGI. There are 13 residues in the CDR3. As DNA, the CDR3 is TGTGCCAGCACTGCAGGGGGCTTCTATGGCTACACCTTC. Translation gives CASTAGGFYGYTF.

DNA for the CDR3: TGTGCCAGTAGTATCCGCAGGGAAGAGACCCAGTACTTC. This codes for CASSIRREETQYF. The rearrangement uses TRBV19 and TRBJ2-5; D is possibly TRBD1 (5 bases). Trimming stripped 3 bases from V and 3 bases from J, with 8 bases between. The CDR3 is 13 amino acids. The germline V gene encodes CDR1 LNHDA and CDR2 SQIVND (reference sequence).

The chain combines TRBV6-5 with TRBJ1-1, with D maybe TRBD1 (5 bases). This CDR3 has 14 amino acids. Trimming pared 0 bases from V and 3 bases from J, leaving 8 bases between. CDR1 is MNHEY, CDR2 SVGAGI, per germline. The CDR3 coding sequence is TGTGCCAGCAGTTACTCAGCGGGGGACACTGAAGCTTTCTTT. Translation: CASSYSAGDTEAFF.

There are a few counts of this clone. The chain recombines TRBV5-4 with TRBJ2-7; possibly TRBD2 for D (6 bases). CDR1 and CDR2 (germline): SGHNT, YYREEE (reference sequence). Between the trimmed V and J ends, which lost 2 bases and 4 bases, there was a span of 7 bases. The CDR3 consists of 12 residues. In DNA, the CDR3 is TGTGCCAGCAGCTTAGGAGGGTACGAGCAGTACTTC. Residues: CASSLGGYEQYF.

The genes are TRBV7-3 and TRBJ1-6; 9 bases agree with TRBD1. The V and J ends lost 3 bases and 11 bases, in that order; junction bases with no gene match: 8. This CDR3 is 15 amino acids long. Germline values: CDR1 SGHTA, CDR2 FQGTGA. The CDR3 DNA reads TGTGCCAGCAGCTTTACAGGGGGCGAAGGGACACCCCTCCACTTT. This translates into CASSFTGGEGTPLHF.

The V gene is TRBV7-6, the J gene TRBJ2-5; 12 bases agree with TRBD2. The J call is uncertain, as TRBJ2-7 better fits the DNA end. This CDR3 spans 15 amino acids. Germline-derived CDR1 and CDR2 are SGHVS and FNYEAQ. The CDR3 DNA reads as TGTGCCAGCAGCATCGGACTAGCGGGGACCTACGAGCAGTACTTC. This translates into CASSIGLAGTYEQYF.

This clone was observed a handful of times. The V call is TRBV7-2, the J call TRBJ2-3; a weak D match, TRBD2 (5 bases). With 5 bases removed from V and 4 bases from J, the gap between germline ends came to 10 bases. The CDR3 extends over 13 amino acids. From germline, CDR1 is SGHTA and CDR2 FQGNSA. The DNA of the CDR3 is TGTGCCAGCAGCCCTCGGCGGGCAGATACGCAGTATTTT. It is translated as CASSPRRADTQYF.

V is TRBV7-8 and J is TRBJ1-2; no clear D. Trimming cost V 1 base and J 7 bases, with 16 bases left between them. The CDR3 runs to 15 residues. CDR1 is SGHVS and CDR2 is FQNEAQ in the germline V gene. This CDR3 is CASSLDPGGRGGYTF. Here the CDR3 DNA reads TGTGCCAGCAGCTTAGACCCCGGCGGGCGAGGTGGCTACACCTTC.

CDR3 DNA sequence: TGTGCCAGTACTAAAGGGGGACAGAGTCGCACCGGGGAGCTGTTTTTT. This codes for CASTKGGQSRTGELFF. This sequence joins TRBV19 and TRBJ2-2; TRBD1 agrees at 7 bases. V gave up 7 bases and J gave up 4 bases; unmatched junction bases: 12. This CDR3 spans 16 amino acids. Germline V gives CDR1 LNHDA, CDR2 SQIVND (reference sequence).

This chain uses TRBV6-6 with TRBJ1-2; 8 bases align to TRBD1. This CDR3 spans 16 amino acids. J lost 1 base, V lost 7 bases, and 11 bases had no gene match. Germline CDR1 and CDR2: MNHNY and SVGAGI (reference sequence). The CDR3 here is CASTPPGQGNNYGYTF. The CDR3 nucleotides are TGTGCCAGCACTCCCCCTGGACAGGGTAATAACTATGGCTACACCTTC.

This clone was detected a few times. This chain connects TRBV28 to TRBJ2-2; TRBD1 matches 8 bases. V lost 3 bases and J lost 7; bases outside the gene matches: 4. Per germline, CDR1 MDHEN and CDR2 SYDVKM. This CDR3 is built from 14 residues. DNA of the CDR3: TGTGCCAGCAGTTTCACAGGGGGTAGCGGGGAGCTGTTTTTT. Its translation is CASSFTGGSGELFF. Full variable domain (remainder filled in from reference TRBV28 and TRBJ2-2): DVKVTQSSRYLVKRTGEKVFLECVQDMDHENMFWYRQDPGLGLRLIYFSYDVKMKEKGDIPEGYSVSREKKERFSLILESASTNQTSMYLCASSFTGGSGELFFGEGSRLTVL.

This chain links TRBV23-1 with TRBJ1-2; 7 bases are a match to TRBD1. TRBV23-1 is annotated as an ORF whose role is uncertain. J lost 4 bases, V lost 1 base, and 18 bases had no gene match. This CDR3 comprises 19 residues. The CDR3, as DNA: TGCGCCAGCAGTCAATTGGGGACAGCGTTTTGGGGCCTGGGCTATGGCTACACCTTC. This gives the protein CASSQLGTAFWGLGYGYTF.

J is TRBJ2-3 and V is TRBV6-5; D remains unclear. Trimming left V 6 bases short and J 7 bases short, with 14 bases between. The germline gives CDR1 MNHEY, CDR2 SVGAGI. This CDR3 contains 13 residues. The CDR3 loop is CASREFPGHTQYF. The CDR3 coding sequence is TGTGCCAGCAGGGAATTCCCGGGTCATACGCAGTATTTT.

CDR3: CASSQVDQEGPGYTF. CDR3 in DNA: TGCGCCAGCAGCCAAGTGGACCAAGAGGGTCCTGGCTACACCTTC. The V gene is TRBV4-3, the J gene TRBJ1-2; D remains ambiguous. V lost 1 base, J lost 7 bases, and 16 bases lay in between. Germline CDR1 LGHNA, CDR2 YSLEER. The CDR3 runs to 15 residues.

The V and J genes are TRBV6-5 and TRBJ2-7; D is undetermined. Trimming left V 6 bases short and J 3 bases short, with 18 bases between. Germline V gene lookup returns CDR1 MNHEY and CDR2 SVGAGI. CDR3 length equals 15 residues. DNA for the CDR3: TGTGCCAGCAGGTTAAAATACACCCTCTTCTACGAGCAGTACTTC. It codes for CASRLKYTLFYEQYF.

The chain is built from TRBV9 and TRBJ1-1; D gene unclear. The CDR3 runs 13 residues. V lost 0 bases and J lost 1, with 4 bases in between. The germline CDR1 and CDR2 sequences are SGDLS and YYNGEE. CDR3 bases: TGTGCCAGCAGCGTAGTATCGAACACTGAAGCTTTCTTT. Its protein product is CASSVVSNTEAFF.

The rearrangement links TRBV11-2 to TRBJ2-6; 7 nucleotides align to TRBD1. The CDR3 totals 19 residues. Germline V lookup: CDR1 SGHAT, CDR2 FQNNGV. V gave up 3 bases and J gave up 4 bases; unmatched junction bases: 15. The CDR3 DNA follows: TGTGCCAGCAGCTTGCGTGGGGACAGCGCATTCAACGGGGCCAACGTCCTGACTTTC. Amino acids: CASSLRGDSAFNGANVLTF.

The chain employs TRBV21-1 and TRBJ2-7; the table's D call of TRBD1 was not tested on the DNA. TRBV21-1 is a listed pseudogene. There are 14 residues in the CDR3. The CDR3, as DNA: TGTGCCAGCAGCACCCCCGGACAGCCCTACGAGCAGTACTTC. Amino acid sequence: CASSTPGQPYEQYF.

This clone has just a few counts. The J gene is TRBJ2-5, the V gene TRBV5-1; TRBD2 might be the D (5 bases). The DNA matches TRBJ2-7 better at its end, which makes the J call doubtful. This CDR3 has 15 residues. Per germline, CDR1 SGHRS and CDR2 YFSETQ. CDR3 in amino acids: CASSLDSRTGNEQYF. CDR3 nucleotides: TGCGCCAGCAGCTTGGATTCGAGGACTGGAAACGAGCAGTACTTC.

The rearrangement uses TRBV19 and TRBJ2-7, with D possibly matching TRBD2 (6 bases). V lost 1 base and J lost 2, with 12 bases in between. Germline CDR1 is LNHDA and CDR2 is SQIVND (reference sequence). CDR3 length equals 15 residues. Written as DNA, the CDR3 is TGTGCCAGTAGTATAGTTGGGACTTATACCTACGAGCAGTACTTC. Its protein product is CASSIVGTYTYEQYF.

The chain uses TRBV27 and TRBJ1-2; a possible D gene is TRBD1 (6 bases). CDR1 is MNHEY, CDR2 SMNVEV, per germline (reference sequence). Trimming left V 2 bases short and J 6 bases short, with 16 bases between. The CDR3 has 15 amino acids. CDR3 sequence: CASSLNLQGVNGYTF. CDR3 nucleotides: TGTGCCAGCAGTTTAAATCTACAGGGTGTGAATGGCTACACCTTC.

The gene calls are TRBV5-1 and TRBJ2-5; 7 bases align to TRBD2. CDR3 length: 14 residues. CDR1 and CDR2 (germline): SGHRS, YFSETQ. With V trimmed by 5 bases and J by 5 bases, 9 bases remained unmatched. CDR3 protein: CASSFGGGGETQYF. The CDR3 DNA reads as TGCGCCAGCAGTTTTGGCGGGGGTGGGGAGACCCAGTACTTC. The full variable domain, completed using reference TRBV5-1 and TRBJ2-5, is KAGVTQTPRYLIKTRGQQVTLSCSPISGHRSVSWYQQTPGQGLQFLFEYFSETQRNKGNFPGRFSGRQFSNSRSEMNVSTLELGDSALYLCASSFGGGGETQYFGPGTRLLVL.